These 8 T cell receptor beta chains were all obtained from the same sample, sequenced in a study of blood T cell repertoires in COVID-19. Produced via immunoSEQ multiplex PCR; TCRdb's table is partial and in-frame only. Among around 170,000 clones listed, roughly 80% were seen once. The sequenced material came from peripheral blood. These receptors all come from an elderly woman with acute or convalescent COVID-19.

The chain is built from TRBV20-1 and TRBJ2-7; TRBD2 matches at 9 bases. Germline assignment: CDR1 DFQATT and CDR2 SNEGSKA (reference sequence). The CDR3 has 15 residues. V gave up 3 bases and J gave up 5 bases; unmatched junction bases: 11. CDR3 protein: CSASGEVAGANEQYF. The CDR3 nucleotides read TGCAGTGCTAGTGGCGAGGTAGCGGGAGCGAACGAGCAGTACTTC.

V gene TRBV5-1 combines with J gene TRBJ2-7; 7 bases are a match to TRBD2. V shed 4 bases and J 3 bases; nucleotides not matched to a gene: 10. The germline CDR1 and CDR2 sequences are SGHRS and YFSETQ. The CDR3 spans 15 residues. CDR3 protein: CASSPGGGGVYEQYF. The DNA of the CDR3 is TGCGCCAGCAGCCCAGGCGGCGGGGGAGTCTACGAGCAGTACTTC.

This clone was found a few times. The chain uses TRBV7-8 and TRBJ2-7, with D hard to call. V dropped 1 base and J dropped 6 bases, with 10 bases sitting between them. Germline CDR1 reads SGHVS; CDR2 reads FQNEAQ. The CDR3 totals 13 residues. CDR3 residues: CASSLGQVGEQYF. CDR3 nucleotide sequence: TGTGCCAGCAGCTTAGGTCAGGTCGGCGAGCAGTACTTC.

J is TRBJ2-5 and V is TRBV18, with D maybe TRBD1 (5 bases). The CDR3 consists of 14 residues. Looked up from germline, CDR1 is KGHSH and CDR2 is LQKENI. Trimming removed 3 bases from V and 5 bases from J, with 13 bases in between. CDR3 loop: CASSPLDNYETQYF. The CDR3 DNA is TGTGCCAGCTCACCCCTGGACAACTATGAGACCCAGTACTTC.

The chain couples TRBV5-1 to TRBJ2-7; a possible D gene is TRBD2 (6 bases). The germline V and J ends were trimmed by 0 bases and 7 bases, with 11 bases remaining between them. The germline V gene encodes CDR1 SGHRS and CDR2 YFSETQ. This CDR3 region has 13 residues. CDR3 sequence reads: CASSLEYGGEQYF. The DNA for the CDR3 is TGCGCCAGCAGCTTGGAGTATGGGGGGGAGCAGTACTTC. The complete variable domain, with remaining parts taken from reference TRBV5-1 and TRBJ2-7, reads KAGVTQTPRYLIKTRGQQVTLSCSPISGHRSVSWYQQTPGQGLQFLFEYFSETQRNKGNFPGRFSGRQFSNSRSEMNVSTLELGDSALYLCASSLEYGGEQYFGPGTRLTVT.

The V and J genes are TRBV30 and TRBJ2-7; D is unclear. Between the trimmed V and J ends, which lost 1 base and 2 bases, there was a span of 12 bases. The CDR3 is 14 amino acids. CDR1 and CDR2 (germline): GTSNPN, SVGIG (reference sequence). The CDR3 DNA follows: TGTGCCTGGAGTGCTCGACAATTACCCTACGAGCAGTACTTC. Translating it yields CAWSARQLPYEQYF.

The chain is built from TRBV18 and TRBJ2-2; 11 nucleotides match TRBD2. CDR1 is KGHSH and CDR2 is LQKENI in the germline V gene. CDR3 length: 17 residues. V shed 2 bases and J 4 bases; nucleotides not matched to a gene: 6. CDR3 in DNA: TGTGCCAGCTCACCAGGGCTAGCGGGAGGACCCACCGGGGAGCTGTTTTTT. Protein product: CASSPGLAGGPTGELFF.

J is TRBJ2-2 and V is TRBV15, with 8 positions matching TRBD1. Losses at the gene ends were 5 bases for V and 3 bases for J; bases not matched to a gene: 8. Germline V gene sequence: CDR1 LNHNV, CDR2 YYDKDF (reference sequence). CDR3 length: 16 amino acids. The CDR3 DNA sequence: TGTGCCACCAGCTTTACGACAGGGGAGGACACCGGGGAGCTGTTTTTT. This translates into CATSFTTGEDTGELFF. Filled out from reference TRBV15 and TRBJ2-2, the complete variable domain reads DAMVIQNPRYQVTQFGKPVTLSCSQTLNHNVMYWYQQKSSQAPKLLFHYYDKDFNNEADTPDNFQSRRPNTSFCFLDIRSPGLGDTAMYLCATSFTTGEDTGELFFGEGSRLTVL.